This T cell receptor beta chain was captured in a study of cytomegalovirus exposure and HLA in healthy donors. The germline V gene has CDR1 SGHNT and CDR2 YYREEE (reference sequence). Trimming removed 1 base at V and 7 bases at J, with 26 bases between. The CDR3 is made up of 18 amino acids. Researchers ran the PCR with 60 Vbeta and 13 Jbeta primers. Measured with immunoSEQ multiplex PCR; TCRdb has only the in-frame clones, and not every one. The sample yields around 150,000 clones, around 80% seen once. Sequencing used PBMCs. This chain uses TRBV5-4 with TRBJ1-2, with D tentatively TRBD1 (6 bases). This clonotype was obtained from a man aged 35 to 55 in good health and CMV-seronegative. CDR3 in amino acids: CASSLSGAGVETGSGYTF. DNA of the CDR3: TGTGCCAGCAGCTTGTCAGGAGCGGGGGTAGAGACAGGAAGTGGCTACACCTTC.